The 22 T cell receptor beta chains listed next were all sequenced from one sample in a study of CD8 T cells in ankylosing spondylitis. Study-level results: The study identified a TCR beta motif of under ten highly homologous variants that appeared characteristic of ankylosing spondylitis blood.

Antigens for these TCRs are unknown. TCRdb re-called the 5' RACE reads with MiXCR, one entry per CDR3 protein. The sample shows some 85,000 distinct CDR3 sequences, 9% of them seen only once. Sequencing used blood, either unsorted or a sorted T cell fraction (not recorded which). The receptors here all came from a male donor with ankylosing spondylitis.

This clonotype has a count of ten or more. This chain uses TRBV5-1 with TRBJ2-1; D gene ambiguous. This CDR3 has 16 amino acids. Germline loops: CDR1 SGHRS, CDR2 YFSETQ. V lost 6 bases and J 0 bases, leaving 16 bases between the germline ends. CDR3 nucleotides: TGCGCCAGCAACTATTCTAGGTCTAGCTCCTACAATGAGCAGTTCTTC. Encoded protein: CASNYSRSSSYNEQFF.

This clonotype has just a few counts. This sequence joins TRBV24-1 and TRBJ1-2; 7 nucleotides match TRBD1. The CDR3 loop spans 14 amino acids. Germline trimming cut 3 bases from V and 5 bases from J; bases unmatched to any gene: 5. Germline values: CDR1 KGHDR, CDR2 SFDVKD. As DNA, the CDR3 is TGTGCCACCAGTGATCGACAGGGATATTATGGCTACACCTTC. Translating gives CATSDRQGYYGYTF.

This clonotype has at least ten counts. The chain links TRBV7-2 to TRBJ2-7; D is unresolved. The germline V gene has CDR1 SGHTA and CDR2 FQGNSA. The V end was cut by 7 bases, the J end by 5 bases, with 18 bases between. This CDR3 is 14 amino acids long. The CDR3 DNA sequence: TGTGCCAGCAAACTTTGGGGTAGTATCCACGAGCAGTACTTC. It translates to CASKLWGSIHEQYF.

The table lists this clonotype with many counts. The gene calls are TRBV7-2 and TRBJ1-1; D is possibly TRBD1 (5 bases). Per the germline V gene, CDR1 is SGHTA and CDR2 is FQGNSA. V lost 7 bases, J lost 0 bases, and 12 bases lay in between. The CDR3 length is 14 residues. The CDR3 reads CASTPGYMNTEAFF. Written as DNA, the CDR3 is TGTGCCAGCACCCCAGGGTACATGAACACTGAAGCTTTCTTT.

A few counts support this clonotype. This rearrangement joins TRBV7-2 to TRBJ2-1; 9 positions match TRBD1. Germline loops: CDR1 SGHTA, CDR2 FQGNSA. Losses at the gene ends were 6 bases for V and 3 bases for J; bases not matched to a gene: 9. The CDR3 is made up of 16 amino acids. CDR3 bases: TGTGCCAGCAGACCTGGACAGGGGAGCTACTACAATGAGCAGTTCTTC. Residues: CASRPGQGSYYNEQFF.

This clonotype was found many times. CDR3 amino acids: CASRNGVTEAFF. CDR3 coding DNA: TGTGCCAGCAGAAACGGGGTCACTGAAGCTTTCTTT. The chain couples TRBV6-2 or TRBV6-3 to TRBJ1-1; D gene uncertain. The germline V gene encodes CDR1 MNHEY and CDR2 SVGEGT. The CDR3 has 12 amino acids. Trimming shortened V by 6 bases and J by 4 bases, and 9 bases separated the two germline ends.

This clonotype occurred a few times. The rearrangement joins TRBV5-6 to TRBJ1-2, with D tentatively TRBD1 (6 bases). The V gene's germline CDR1 is SGHDT and CDR2 YYEEEE. The CDR3 length is 17 residues. V was clipped by 0 bases and J by 2 bases, with 17 bases between them. CDR3 nucleotides: TGTGCCAGCAGCTTGGCCGAGTTAAACAGGGTAAACTATGGCTACACCTTC. This translates into CASSLAELNRVNYGYTF. The complete variable domain, with remaining parts taken from reference TRBV5-6 and TRBJ1-2, reads DAGVTQSPTHLIKTRGQQVTLRCSPKSGHDTVSWYQQALGQGPQFIFQYYEEEERQRGNFPDRFSGHQFPNYSSELNVNALLLGDSALYLCASSLAELNRVNYGYTFGSGTRLTVV.

This clonotype has only a few counts. This chain links TRBV4-1 with TRBJ2-5; D gene ambiguous. The CDR3 extends over 12 amino acids. Per germline, CDR1 MGHRA and CDR2 YSYEKL. Deletions cut 0 bases from V and 5 bases from J, with 4 bases between. CDR3 protein: CASSQDWETQYF. The CDR3 DNA follows: TGCGCCAGCAGCCAAGATTGGGAGACCCAGTACTTC.

The chain links TRBV2 to TRBJ1-1; D not certain. The germline V gene encodes CDR1 SNHLY and CDR2 FYNNEI. The CDR3 is 15 amino acids. The V end was cut by 7 bases, the J end by 0 bases, with 15 bases between. CDR3 sequence reads: CASTFQGPMNTEAFF. DNA of the CDR3: TGTGCCAGCACGTTTCAAGGGCCAATGAACACTGAAGCTTTCTTT.

In its sample, this clonotype was seen a few times. The chain links TRBV19 to TRBJ2-2, with D possibly matching TRBD1 (6 bases). The CDR3 totals 15 residues. The V end lost 2 bases, the J end lost 1 base, and 8 bases lay between the germline ends. The germline gives CDR1 LNHDA, CDR2 SQIVND (reference sequence). CDR3 region: CASSIYRENTGELFF. In nucleotides, the CDR3 is TGTGCCAGTAGTATATACAGGGAGAACACCGGGGAGCTGTTTTTT. Complete variable domain (other parts from reference TRBV19 and TRBJ2-2): DGGITQSPKYLFRKEGQNVTLSCEQNLNHDAMYWYRQDPGQGLRLIYYSQIVNDFQKGDIAEGYSVSREKKESFPLTVTSAQKNPTAFYLCASSIYRENTGELFFGEGSRLTVL.

This clonotype has at least ten counts. This chain joins TRBV5-1 and TRBJ1-1; maybe TRBD1 (6 bases). The CDR3 spans 15 residues. CDR1 SGHRS and CDR2 YFSETQ come from the germline V gene. Trimming took off 4 bases at V and 2 bases at J, with 15 bases between the two ends. The CDR3: CASSPPRGHNTEAFF. The CDR3 DNA follows: TGCGCCAGCAGCCCACCCAGGGGCCATAACACTGAAGCTTTCTTT.

This clonotype was picked up many times. The rearrangement links TRBV5-1 to TRBJ1-6; 7 positions agree with TRBD1. J lost 9 bases, V lost 4 bases, and 22 bases had no gene match. Germline values: CDR1 SGHRS, CDR2 YFSETQ. The CDR3 sequence is 19 residues long. CDR3 nucleotides: TGCGCCAGCAGCCTACAACAGGGGTTTCCCCCCAATGAAGGTTCACCCCTCCACTTT. Its protein is CASSLQQGFPPNEGSPLHF.

Many counts were recorded for this clonotype. V is TRBV20-1 and J is TRBJ2-3, with TRBD2 identical over 7 bases. Germline values: CDR1 DFQATT, CDR2 SNEGSKA (reference sequence). With 4 bases clipped from V and 0 bases from J, the junction kept 10 bases outside the gene matches. CDR3 size: 16 residues. This CDR3 is CSAMGGLGGSTDTQYF. The CDR3 DNA reads TGCAGTGCTATGGGAGGGCTAGGCGGGAGCACAGATACGCAGTATTTT.

There are many counts of this clonotype. V gene TRBV24-1 combines with J gene TRBJ2-3, with 14 bases matching TRBD2. Germline values: CDR1 KGHDR, CDR2 SFDVKD. Losses at the gene ends were 6 bases for V and 2 bases for J; bases not matched to a gene: 9. This CDR3 has 18 residues. CDR3 sequence (DNA): TGTGCCACCAGTCAAACCGGGACTAGCGGGAGATACACAGATACGCAGTATTTT. Protein product: CATSQTGTSGRYTDTQYF.

The chain recombines TRBV20-1 with TRBJ1-1; D possibly corresponds to TRBD1 (5 bases). Trimming pared 3 bases from V and 1 base from J, leaving 9 bases between. CDR3 length: 13 amino acids. CDR1 and CDR2 (germline): DFQATT, SNEGSKA (reference sequence). For the CDR3, the DNA is TGCAGTGCTAGGGGGGGAAAGAACACTGAAGCTTTCTTT. Its translation: CSARGGKNTEAFF.

This clonotype was detected a few times. The gene calls are TRBV20-1 and TRBJ2-5; D is unresolved. Germline loops: CDR1 DFQATT, CDR2 SNEGSKA (reference sequence). Trimming took off 3 bases at V and 3 bases at J, with 11 bases between the two ends. The CDR3 is 13 amino acids. This CDR3 reads CSASGPTEETQYF. CDR3 in DNA: TGCAGTGCTAGCGGACCGACCGAAGAGACCCAGTACTTC.

Remarks on this clonotype: A much larger clonotype is one base distant, so this may be a read error. The V gene is TRBV12-3 or TRBV12-4, the J gene TRBJ2-4; TRBD2 aligns across 9 bases. The CDR3 runs to 14 residues. The CDR3 nucleotides are TGTGCCAGCAGTTTGCAGGCTAGCGGGGACATTCAGCACTTC. This sequence encodes CASSLQASGDIQHF.

This clonotype was picked up a small number of times. The chain carries TRBV19 and TRBJ1-5; tentatively, D is TRBD1 (6 bases). V shed 0 bases and J shed 0 bases, with 9 bases lying between them. This CDR3 is 16 amino acids long. Germline-derived CDR1 and CDR2 are LNHDA and SQIVND (reference sequence). The CDR3 is CASSIDPGASNQPQHF. CDR3 nucleotides: TGTGCCAGTAGTATAGATCCGGGGGCTAGCAATCAGCCCCAGCATTTT.

This clonotype has just a few counts. The chain employs TRBV6-5 and TRBJ2-1, with D tentatively TRBD2 (5 bases). There are 15 residues in the CDR3. Germline CDR1 and CDR2: MNHEY and SVGAGI. Trimming cost V 4 bases and J 0 bases, with 10 bases left between them. The CDR3 loop is CASSFGVSSYNEQFF. The DNA of the CDR3 is TGTGCCAGCAGTTTCGGGGTAAGCTCCTACAATGAGCAGTTCTTC.

V usage is TRBV6-1 and J usage is TRBJ2-7; tentatively, D is TRBD1 (6 bases). CDR1 and CDR2 (germline): MNHNS, SASEGT. V gave up 2 bases and J gave up 3 bases, with 11 bases separating them. The CDR3 runs to 14 residues. The CDR3 protein is CASSEFVGGYEQYF. CDR3 in DNA: TGTGCCAGCAGTGAATTTGTAGGGGGCTACGAGCAGTACTTC.

This clonotype was observed at least ten times. This chain connects TRBV10-3 to TRBJ1-1; 10 bases line up with TRBD1. Germline V lookup: CDR1 ENHRY, CDR2 SYGVKD. V lost 4 bases, J lost 6 bases, and 8 bases stayed unmatched. The CDR3 loop spans 15 amino acids. The CDR3 reads CAISASGQGTAEAFF. DNA of the CDR3: TGTGCCATCAGTGCCTCGGGACAGGGGACCGCTGAAGCTTTCTTT.

This clonotype was seen many times. This rearrangement joins TRBV7-9 to TRBJ1-1; D is ambiguous. There are 12 residues in the CDR3. Germline V lookup: CDR1 SEHNR, CDR2 FQNEAQ (reference sequence). Trimming removed 7 bases from V and 11 bases from J, with 17 bases in between. The CDR3 bases are TGTGCCAGCAACCCACTGGGTGGAAAGGCTTTCTTT. This sequence encodes CASNPLGGKAFF. The full variable domain, in which reference TRBV7-9 and TRBJ1-1 provide the parts outside the CDR3, is DTGVSQNPRHKITKRGQNVTFRCDPISEHNRLYWYRQTLGQGPEFLTYFQNEAQLEKSRLLSDRFSAERPKGSFSTLEIQRTEQGDSAMYLCASNPLGGKAFFGQGTRLTVV.